The sequence of this T cell receptor beta chain was determined in a study of T cell repertoires in cytomegalovirus infection. On the study more broadly: Selected CMV epitopes included recently identified HLA-C-restricted ones as well as well-studied HLA-B-restricted ones. Shared public TCR beta signatures pointed to both CMV infection and a matching HLA type. Study-wide points: It was HLA-C-restricted CMV-specific TCR beta clonotypes that dominated the response ex vivo. Cumulative public TCR beta family frequency identified carriers of CMV plus the relevant HLA.

Via MiXCR, TCRdb re-called the reads, giving one row per CDR3 protein. The profile covers hundreds of thousands of distinct CDR3 sequences, with more than 30% appearing a single time and roughly a sixth taken by the ten largest. Turning to this clonotype: Antigen: not known.

The CDR3 totals 18 residues. Germline loops: CDR1 SGHVT, CDR2 SQSDAQ. V lost 5 bases, J lost 0 bases, and 12 bases stayed unmatched. This receptor was identified in a human donor in good health (CMV status not recorded). Some clones in this sample may be carry-over from other donors' samples. This sequence joins TRBV7-4 and TRBJ2-2, with 7 nucleotides matching TRBD1. Specimen: cultured PBMCs, collected from culture after CMV antigen stimulation. The CDR3 nucleotides read TGTGCCAGCAGCCCGGACCCTCGGGACAGTACGAACACCGGGGAGCTGTTTTTT. This sequence encodes CASSPDPRDSTNTGELFF.